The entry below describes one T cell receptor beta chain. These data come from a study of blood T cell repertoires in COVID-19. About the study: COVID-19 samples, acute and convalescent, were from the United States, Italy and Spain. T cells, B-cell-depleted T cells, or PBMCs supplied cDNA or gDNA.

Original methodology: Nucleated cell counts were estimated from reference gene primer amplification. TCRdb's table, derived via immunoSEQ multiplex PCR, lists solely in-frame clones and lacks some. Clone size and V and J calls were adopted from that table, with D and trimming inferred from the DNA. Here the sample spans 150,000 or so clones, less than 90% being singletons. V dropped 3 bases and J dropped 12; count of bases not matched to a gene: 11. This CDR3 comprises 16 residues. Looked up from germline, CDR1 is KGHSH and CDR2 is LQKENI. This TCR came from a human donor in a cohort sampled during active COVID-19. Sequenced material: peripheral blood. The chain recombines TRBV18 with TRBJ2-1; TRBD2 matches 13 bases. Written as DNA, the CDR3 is TGTGCCAGCTCACCGGTTACCGGGACTAGCGGGGAAAGGCAGTTCTTC. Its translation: CASSPVTGTSGERQFF.